This T cell receptor beta chain was found in a study of blood T cell repertoires in COVID-19. For the study at large: COVID-19 samples collected from the United States, Italy and Spain covered acute and convalescent phases. PBMCs, B-cell-depleted T cells, or T cells provided the cDNA or gDNA that made up the material.

The germline V gene encodes CDR1 MNHEY and CDR2 SVGEGT. With 4 bases removed from V and 6 bases from J, the gap between germline ends came to 10 bases. This CDR3 is built from 13 residues. Original analysis: Reference gene primer amplification in the assay estimated nucleated cell counts. Clones were read by immunoSEQ multiplex PCR, and TCRdb kept only the in-frame ones, dropping some. From that table come the V and J calls and clone size; the DNA was used to work out D and trimming. Altogether about 69,000 clones are present, under 85% being singletons, with the ten largest covering about an eighth. Seattle cases were enrolled at active infection and followed longitudinally.

The genes are TRBV6-2 or TRBV6-3 and TRBJ1-5; D gene uncertain. The clonotype comes from a man in his fifties with COVID-19, enrolled during active disease. The sequencing sample was made of peripheral blood. DNA for the CDR3: TGTGCCAGCAGTTCGACATTGAGTCAGCCCCAGCATTTT. Translation gives CASSSTLSQPQHF.